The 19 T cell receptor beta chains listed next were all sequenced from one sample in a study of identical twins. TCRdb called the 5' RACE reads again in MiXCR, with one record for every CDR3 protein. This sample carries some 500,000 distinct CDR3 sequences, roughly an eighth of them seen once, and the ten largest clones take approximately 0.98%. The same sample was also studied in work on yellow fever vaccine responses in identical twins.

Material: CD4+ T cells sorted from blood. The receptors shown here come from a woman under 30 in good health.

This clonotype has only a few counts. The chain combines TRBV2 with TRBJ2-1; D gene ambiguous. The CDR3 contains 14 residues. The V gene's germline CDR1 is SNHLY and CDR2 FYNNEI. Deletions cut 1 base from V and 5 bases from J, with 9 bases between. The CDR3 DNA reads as TGTGCCAGCAGTGAAGTGGGCTACGACAATGAGCAGTTCTTC. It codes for CASSEVGYDNEQFF.

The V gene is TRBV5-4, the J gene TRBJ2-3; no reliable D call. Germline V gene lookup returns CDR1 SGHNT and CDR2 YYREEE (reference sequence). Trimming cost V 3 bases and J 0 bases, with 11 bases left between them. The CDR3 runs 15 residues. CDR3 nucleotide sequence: TGTGCCAGCAGCTATATCCTGAGAAGCACAGATACGCAGTATTTT. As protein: CASSYILRSTDTQYF.

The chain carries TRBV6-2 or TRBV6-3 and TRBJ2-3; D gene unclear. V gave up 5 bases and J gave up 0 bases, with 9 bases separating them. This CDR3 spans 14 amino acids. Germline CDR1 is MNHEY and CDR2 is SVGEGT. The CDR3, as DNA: TGTGCCAGCAGTGCCCGCAAAAGCACAGATACGCAGTATTTT. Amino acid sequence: CASSARKSTDTQYF.

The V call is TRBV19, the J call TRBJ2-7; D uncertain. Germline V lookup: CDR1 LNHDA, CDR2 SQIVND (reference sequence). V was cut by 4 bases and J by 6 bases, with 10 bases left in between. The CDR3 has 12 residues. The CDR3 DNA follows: TGTGCCAGTAGTACACACAAGGGCGAGCAGTACTTC. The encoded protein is CASSTHKGEQYF.

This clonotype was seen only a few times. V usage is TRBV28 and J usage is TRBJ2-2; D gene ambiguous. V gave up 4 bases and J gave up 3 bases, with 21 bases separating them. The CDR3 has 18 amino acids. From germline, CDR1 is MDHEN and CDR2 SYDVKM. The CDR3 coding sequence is TGTGCCAGCAGTTACAGCTTGGACGAACTCTTCGACACCGGGGAGCTGTTTTTT. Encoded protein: CASSYSLDELFDTGELFF.

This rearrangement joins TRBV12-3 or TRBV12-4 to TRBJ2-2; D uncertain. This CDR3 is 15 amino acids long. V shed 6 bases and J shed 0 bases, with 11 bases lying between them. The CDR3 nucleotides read TGTGCCAGCAGGCTCGCCAGTACGAACACCGGGGAGCTGTTTTTT. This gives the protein CASRLASTNTGELFF.

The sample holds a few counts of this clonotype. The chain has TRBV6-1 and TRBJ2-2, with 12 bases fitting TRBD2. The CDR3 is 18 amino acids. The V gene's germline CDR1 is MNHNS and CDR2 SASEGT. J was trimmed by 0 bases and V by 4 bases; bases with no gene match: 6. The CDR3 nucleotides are TGTGCCAGCAGTGTCCTAGCGGGAGGGCCCGCGAACACCGGGGAGCTGTTTTTT. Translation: CASSVLAGGPANTGELFF.

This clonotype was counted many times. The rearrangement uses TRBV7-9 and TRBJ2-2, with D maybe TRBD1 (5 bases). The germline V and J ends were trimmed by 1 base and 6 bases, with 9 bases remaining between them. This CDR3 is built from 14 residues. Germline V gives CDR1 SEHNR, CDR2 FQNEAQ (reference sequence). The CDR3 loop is CASSLGQQSGELFF. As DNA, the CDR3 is TGTGCCAGCAGCTTAGGACAGCAGTCCGGGGAGCTGTTTTTT.

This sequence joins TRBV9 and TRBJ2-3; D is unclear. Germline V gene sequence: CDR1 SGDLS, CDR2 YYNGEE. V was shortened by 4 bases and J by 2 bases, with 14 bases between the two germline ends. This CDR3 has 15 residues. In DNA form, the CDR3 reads TGTGCCAGCAGCCTTGGGCGGAGCCCCACAGATACGCAGTATTTT. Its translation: CASSLGRSPTDTQYF.

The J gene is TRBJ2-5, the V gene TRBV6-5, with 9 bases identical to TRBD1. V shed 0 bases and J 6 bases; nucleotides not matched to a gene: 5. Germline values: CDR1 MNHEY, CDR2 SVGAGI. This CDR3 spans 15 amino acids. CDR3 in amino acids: CASSYSETGGQTQYF. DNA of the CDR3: TGTGCCAGCAGTTACTCCGAAACAGGGGGCCAGACCCAGTACTTC.

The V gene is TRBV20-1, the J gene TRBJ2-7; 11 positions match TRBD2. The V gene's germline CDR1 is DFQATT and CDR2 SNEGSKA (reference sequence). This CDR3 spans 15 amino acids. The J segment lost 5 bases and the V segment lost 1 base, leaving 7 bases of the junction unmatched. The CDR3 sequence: CSARGLAGTWDEQYF. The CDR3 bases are TGCAGTGCTAGAGGACTAGCGGGGACGTGGGACGAGCAGTACTTC.

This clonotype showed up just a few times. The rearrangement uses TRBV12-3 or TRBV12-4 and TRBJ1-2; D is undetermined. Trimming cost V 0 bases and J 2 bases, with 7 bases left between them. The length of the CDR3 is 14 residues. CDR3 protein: CASSLATRNYGYTF. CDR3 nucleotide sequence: TGTGCCAGCAGTTTAGCGACGAGGAACTATGGCTACACCTTC.

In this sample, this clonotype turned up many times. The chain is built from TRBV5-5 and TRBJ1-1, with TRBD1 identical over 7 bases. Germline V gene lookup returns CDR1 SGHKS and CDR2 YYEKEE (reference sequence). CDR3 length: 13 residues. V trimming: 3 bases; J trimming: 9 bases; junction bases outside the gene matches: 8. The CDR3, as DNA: TGTGCCAGCAGCTGGGGACAGCCCGTGAAAGCTTTCTTT. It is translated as CASSWGQPVKAFF.

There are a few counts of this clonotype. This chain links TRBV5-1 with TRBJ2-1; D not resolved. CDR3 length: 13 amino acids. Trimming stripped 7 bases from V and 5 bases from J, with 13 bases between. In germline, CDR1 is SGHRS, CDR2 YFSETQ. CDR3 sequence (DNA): TGCGCCAGCCGCTATTACCAGGACAATGAGCAGTTCTTC. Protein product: CASRYYQDNEQFF.

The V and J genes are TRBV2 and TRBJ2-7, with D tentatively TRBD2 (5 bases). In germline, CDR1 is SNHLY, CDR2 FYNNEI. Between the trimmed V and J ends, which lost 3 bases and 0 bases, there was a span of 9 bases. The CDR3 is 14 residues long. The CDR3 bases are TGTGCCAGCAGTGAGCTGGGGAGCTCCTACGAGCAGTACTTC. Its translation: CASSELGSSYEQYF.

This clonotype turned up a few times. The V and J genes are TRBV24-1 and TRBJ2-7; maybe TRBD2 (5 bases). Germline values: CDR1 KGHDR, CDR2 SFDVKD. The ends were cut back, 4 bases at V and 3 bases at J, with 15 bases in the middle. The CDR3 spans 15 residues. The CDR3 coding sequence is TGTGCCACCAGTGACTCTGCGGACTCGCGCTACGAGCAGTACTTC. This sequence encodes CATSDSADSRYEQYF.

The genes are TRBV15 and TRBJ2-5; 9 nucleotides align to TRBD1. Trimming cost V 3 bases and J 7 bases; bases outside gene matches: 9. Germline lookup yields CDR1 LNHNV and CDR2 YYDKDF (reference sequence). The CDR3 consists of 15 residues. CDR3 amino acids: CATSSSRGQGGTQYF. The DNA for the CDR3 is TGTGCCACCAGCAGCAGCCGGGGACAGGGTGGGACCCAGTACTTC.

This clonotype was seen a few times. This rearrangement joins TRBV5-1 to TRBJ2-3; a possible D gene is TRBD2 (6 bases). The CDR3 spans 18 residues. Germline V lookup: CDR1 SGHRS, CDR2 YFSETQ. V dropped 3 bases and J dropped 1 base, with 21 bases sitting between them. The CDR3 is CASSYARGLADGTDTQYF. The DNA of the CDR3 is TGCGCCAGCAGCTATGCGCGGGGCCTCGCCGATGGCACAGATACGCAGTATTTT.

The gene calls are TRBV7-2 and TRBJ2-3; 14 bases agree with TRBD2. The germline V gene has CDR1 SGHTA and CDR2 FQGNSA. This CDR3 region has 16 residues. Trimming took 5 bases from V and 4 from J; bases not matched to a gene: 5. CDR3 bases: TGTGCCAGCAGCATGACTAGCGGGAGGGGGCCAGATACGCAGTATTTT. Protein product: CASSMTSGRGPDTQYF.